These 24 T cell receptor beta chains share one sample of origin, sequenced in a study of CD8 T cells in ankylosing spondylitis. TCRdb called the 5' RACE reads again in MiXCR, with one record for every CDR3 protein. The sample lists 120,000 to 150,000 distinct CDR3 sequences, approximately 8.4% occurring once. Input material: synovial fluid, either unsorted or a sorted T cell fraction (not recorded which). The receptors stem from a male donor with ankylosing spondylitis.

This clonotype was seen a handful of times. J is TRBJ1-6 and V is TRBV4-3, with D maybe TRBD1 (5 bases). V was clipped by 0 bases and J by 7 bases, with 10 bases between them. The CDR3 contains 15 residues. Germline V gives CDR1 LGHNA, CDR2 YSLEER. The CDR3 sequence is CASSQDLTANSPLHF. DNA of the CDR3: TGCGCCAGCAGCCAAGATCTGACAGCCAATTCACCCCTCCACTTT.

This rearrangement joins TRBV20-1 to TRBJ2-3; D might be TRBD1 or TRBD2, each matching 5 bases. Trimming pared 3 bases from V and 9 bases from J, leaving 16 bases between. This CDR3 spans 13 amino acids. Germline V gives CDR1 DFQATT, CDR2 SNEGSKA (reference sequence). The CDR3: CSASLPGSDTQYF. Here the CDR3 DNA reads TGCAGTGCTAGCCTGCCAGGGAGCGACACGCAGTATTTT.

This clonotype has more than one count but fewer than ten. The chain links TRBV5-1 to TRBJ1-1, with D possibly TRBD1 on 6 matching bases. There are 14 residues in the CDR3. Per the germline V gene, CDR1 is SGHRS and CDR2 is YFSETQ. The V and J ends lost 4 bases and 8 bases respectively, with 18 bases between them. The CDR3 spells CASSRETGTREAFF. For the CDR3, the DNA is TGCGCCAGCAGCCGTGAAACCGGGACACGGGAAGCTTTCTTT. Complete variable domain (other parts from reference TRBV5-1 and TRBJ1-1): KAGVTQTPRYLIKTRGQQVTLSCSPISGHRSVSWYQQTPGQGLQFLFEYFSETQRNKGNFPGRFSGRQFSNSRSEMNVSTLELGDSALYLCASSRETGTREAFFGQGTRLTVV.

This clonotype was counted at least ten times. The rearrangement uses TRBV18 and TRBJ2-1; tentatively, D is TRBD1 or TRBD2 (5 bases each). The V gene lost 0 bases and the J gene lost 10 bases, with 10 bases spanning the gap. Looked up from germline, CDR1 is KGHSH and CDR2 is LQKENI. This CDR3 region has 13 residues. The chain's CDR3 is CASSPPGTAEQFF. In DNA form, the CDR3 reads TGTGCCAGCTCACCACCGGGGACGGCCGAGCAGTTCTTC.

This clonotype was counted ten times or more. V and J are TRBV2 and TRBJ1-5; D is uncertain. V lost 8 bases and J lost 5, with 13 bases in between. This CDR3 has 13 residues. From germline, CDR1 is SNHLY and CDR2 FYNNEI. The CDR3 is CASGKVSDQPQHF. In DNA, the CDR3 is TGTGCCAGCGGGAAGGTATCAGATCAGCCCCAGCATTTT.

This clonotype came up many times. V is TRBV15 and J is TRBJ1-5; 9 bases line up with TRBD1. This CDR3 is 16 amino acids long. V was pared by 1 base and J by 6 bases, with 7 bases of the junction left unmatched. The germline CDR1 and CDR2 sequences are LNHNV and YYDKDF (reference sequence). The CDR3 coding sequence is TGTGCCACCAGCAGAGTGGGACAGGGAAGATTTCAGCCCCAGCATTTT. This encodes CATSRVGQGRFQPQHF.

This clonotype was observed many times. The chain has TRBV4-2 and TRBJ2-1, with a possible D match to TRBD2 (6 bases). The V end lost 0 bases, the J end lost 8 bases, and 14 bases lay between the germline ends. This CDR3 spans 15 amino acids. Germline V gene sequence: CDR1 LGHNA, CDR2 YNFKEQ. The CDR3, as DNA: TGTGCCAGCAGCCAAGATGGGGCGGGGACCTATGAGCAGTTCTTC. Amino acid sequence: CASSQDGAGTYEQFF.

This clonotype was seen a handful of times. CDR3 protein: CASTSGRRVGELFF. CDR3 DNA: TGTGCCTCGACTAGCGGGAGAAGGGTCGGGGAGCTGTTTTTT. This sequence joins TRBV30 and TRBJ2-2, with TRBD2 matching 12 bases. The germline gives CDR1 GTSNPN, CDR2 SVGIG (reference sequence). The CDR3 has 14 residues. With 7 bases clipped from V and 7 bases from J, the junction kept 7 bases outside the gene matches.

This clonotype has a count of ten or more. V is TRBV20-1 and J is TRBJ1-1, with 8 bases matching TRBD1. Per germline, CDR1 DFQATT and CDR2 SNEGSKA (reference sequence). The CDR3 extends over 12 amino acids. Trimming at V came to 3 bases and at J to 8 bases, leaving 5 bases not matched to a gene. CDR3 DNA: TGCAGTGCTAGCCGGGCAGGGGGCGAAGCTTTCTTT. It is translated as CSASRAGGEAFF.

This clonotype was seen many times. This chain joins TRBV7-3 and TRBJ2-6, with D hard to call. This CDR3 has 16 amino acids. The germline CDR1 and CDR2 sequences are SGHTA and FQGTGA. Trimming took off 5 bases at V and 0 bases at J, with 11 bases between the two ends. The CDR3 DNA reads TGTGCCAGCAGCCCTCCGCCCCACTCTGGGGCCAACGTCCTGACTTTC. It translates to CASSPPPHSGANVLTF. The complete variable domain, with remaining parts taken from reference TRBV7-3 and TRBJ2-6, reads GAGVSQTPSNKVTEKGKYVELRCDPISGHTALYWYRQSLGQGPEFLIYFQGTGAADDSGLPNDRFFAVRPEGSVSTLKIQRTERGDSAVYLCASSPPPHSGANVLTFGAGSRLTVL.

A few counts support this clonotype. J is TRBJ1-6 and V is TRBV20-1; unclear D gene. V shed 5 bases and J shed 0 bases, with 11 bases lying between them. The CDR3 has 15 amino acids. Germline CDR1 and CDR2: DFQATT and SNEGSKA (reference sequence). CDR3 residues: CSAAAKGSYNSPLHF. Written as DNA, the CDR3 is TGCAGTGCTGCCGCTAAAGGCTCCTATAATTCACCCCTCCACTTT.

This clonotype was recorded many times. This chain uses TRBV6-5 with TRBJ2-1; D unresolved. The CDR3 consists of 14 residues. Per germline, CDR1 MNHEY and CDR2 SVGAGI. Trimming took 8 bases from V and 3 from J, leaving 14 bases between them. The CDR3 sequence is CASVTRWHYNEQFF. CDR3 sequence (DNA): TGTGCCAGCGTCACTCGATGGCACTACAATGAGCAGTTCTTC.

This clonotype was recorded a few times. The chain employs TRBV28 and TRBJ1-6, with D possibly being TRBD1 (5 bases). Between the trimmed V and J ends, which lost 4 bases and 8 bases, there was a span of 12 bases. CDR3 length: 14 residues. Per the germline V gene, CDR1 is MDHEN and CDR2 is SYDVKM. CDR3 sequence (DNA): TGTGCCAGCAGTTCCGGGACCGCTTATTCACCCCTCCACTTT. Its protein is CASSSGTAYSPLHF.

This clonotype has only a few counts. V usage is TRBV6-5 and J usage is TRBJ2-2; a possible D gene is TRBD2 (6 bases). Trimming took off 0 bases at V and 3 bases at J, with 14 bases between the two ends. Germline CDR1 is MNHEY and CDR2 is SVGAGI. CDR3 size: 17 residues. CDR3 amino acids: CASSYSKGTLYTGELFF. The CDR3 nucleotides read TGTGCCAGCAGTTACTCGAAAGGGACTCTATACACCGGGGAGCTGTTTTTT.

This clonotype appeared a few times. The CDR3 region has the DNA TGTGCCTGGAGTGGGGGTGGGAGGCAGCCCCAGCATTTT. It encodes CAWSGGGRQPQHF. This rearrangement joins TRBV30 to TRBJ1-5; no reliable D call. The CDR3 is made up of 13 amino acids. Germline-derived CDR1 and CDR2 are GTSNPN and SVGIG (reference sequence). Deletions cut 1 base from V and 7 bases from J, with 11 bases between. The whole variable domain, remainder taken from reference TRBV30 and TRBJ1-5, is SQTIHQWPATLVQPVGSPLSLECTVEGTSNPNLYWYRQAAGRGLQLLFYSVGIGQISSEVPQNLSASRPQDRQFILSSKKLLLSDSGFYLCAWSGGGRQPQHFGDGTRLSIL.

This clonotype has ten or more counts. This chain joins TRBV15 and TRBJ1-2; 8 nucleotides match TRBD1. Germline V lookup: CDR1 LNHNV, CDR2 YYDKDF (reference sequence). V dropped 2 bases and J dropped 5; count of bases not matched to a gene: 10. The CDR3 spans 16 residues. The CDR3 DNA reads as TGTGCCACCAGCAGATCCGTTGGGAGACAGGGGTATGGCTACACCTTC. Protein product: CATSRSVGRQGYGYTF.

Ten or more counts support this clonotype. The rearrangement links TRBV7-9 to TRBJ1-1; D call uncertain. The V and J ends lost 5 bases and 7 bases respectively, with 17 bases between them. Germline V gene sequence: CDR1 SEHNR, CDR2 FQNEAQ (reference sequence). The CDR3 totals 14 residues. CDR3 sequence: CASSRPRTGIEAFF. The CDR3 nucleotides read TGTGCCAGCAGCCGCCCCAGGACGGGGATTGAAGCTTTCTTT.

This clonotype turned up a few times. The CDR3 protein is CASRWDRGVTEAFF. As DNA, the CDR3 is TGTGCCAGCAGGTGGGACAGGGGGGTCACTGAAGCTTTCTTT. V gene TRBV6-1 combines with J gene TRBJ1-1; 11 bases map to TRBD1. The J segment lost 4 bases and the V segment lost 6 bases, leaving 4 bases of the junction unmatched. Germline V gene lookup returns CDR1 MNHNS and CDR2 SASEGT. The CDR3 is 14 residues long.

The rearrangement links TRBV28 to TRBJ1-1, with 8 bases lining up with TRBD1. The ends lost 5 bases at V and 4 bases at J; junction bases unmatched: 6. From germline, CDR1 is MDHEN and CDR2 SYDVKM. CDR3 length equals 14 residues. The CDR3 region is CASSGQGARTEAFF. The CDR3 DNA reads TGTGCCAGCAGTGGGCAGGGGGCGCGCACTGAAGCTTTCTTT.

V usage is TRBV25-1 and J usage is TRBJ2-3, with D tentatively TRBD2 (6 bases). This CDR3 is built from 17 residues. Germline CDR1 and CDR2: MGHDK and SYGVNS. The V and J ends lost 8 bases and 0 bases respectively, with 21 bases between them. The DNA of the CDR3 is TGTGCCAGCGGAGCCAGACGGAGTAGCGGAAGCACAGATACGCAGTATTTT. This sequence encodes CASGARRSSGSTDTQYF.

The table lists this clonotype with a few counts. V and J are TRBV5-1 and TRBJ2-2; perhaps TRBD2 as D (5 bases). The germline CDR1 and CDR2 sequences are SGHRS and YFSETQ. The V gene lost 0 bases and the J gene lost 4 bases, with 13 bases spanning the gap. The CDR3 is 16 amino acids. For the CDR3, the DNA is TGCGCCAGCAGCTTGGTGGTAGCGTCGCTCACCGGGGAGCTGTTTTTT. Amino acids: CASSLVVASLTGELFF.

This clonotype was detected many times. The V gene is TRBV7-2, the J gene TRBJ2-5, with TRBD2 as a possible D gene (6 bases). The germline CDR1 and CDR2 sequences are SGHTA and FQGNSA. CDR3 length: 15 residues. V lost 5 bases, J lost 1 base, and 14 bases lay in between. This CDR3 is CASSPIRGTQETQYF. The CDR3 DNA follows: TGTGCCAGCAGCCCCATTCGGGGGACCCAAGAGACCCAGTACTTC. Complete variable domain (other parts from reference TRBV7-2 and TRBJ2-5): GAGVSQSPSNKVTEKGKDVELRCDPISGHTALYWYRQSLGQGLEFLIYFQGNSAPDKSGLPSDRFSAERTGGSVSTLTIQRTQQEDSAVYLCASSPIRGTQETQYFGPGTRLLVL.

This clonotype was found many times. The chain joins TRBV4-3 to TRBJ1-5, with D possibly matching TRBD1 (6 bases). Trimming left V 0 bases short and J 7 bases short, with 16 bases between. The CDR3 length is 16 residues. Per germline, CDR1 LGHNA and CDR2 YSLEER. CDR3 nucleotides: TGCGCCAGCAGCCAAGAGGGATCCAGGGGCAGCCAGCCCCAGCATTTT. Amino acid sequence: CASSQEGSRGSQPQHF.

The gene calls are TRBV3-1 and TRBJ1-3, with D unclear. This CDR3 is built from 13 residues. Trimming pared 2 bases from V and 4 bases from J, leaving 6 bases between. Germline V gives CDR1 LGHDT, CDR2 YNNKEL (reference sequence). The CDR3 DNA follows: TGTGCCAGCAGCCAAAACCTCGGAAACACCATATATTTT. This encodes CASSQNLGNTIYF.